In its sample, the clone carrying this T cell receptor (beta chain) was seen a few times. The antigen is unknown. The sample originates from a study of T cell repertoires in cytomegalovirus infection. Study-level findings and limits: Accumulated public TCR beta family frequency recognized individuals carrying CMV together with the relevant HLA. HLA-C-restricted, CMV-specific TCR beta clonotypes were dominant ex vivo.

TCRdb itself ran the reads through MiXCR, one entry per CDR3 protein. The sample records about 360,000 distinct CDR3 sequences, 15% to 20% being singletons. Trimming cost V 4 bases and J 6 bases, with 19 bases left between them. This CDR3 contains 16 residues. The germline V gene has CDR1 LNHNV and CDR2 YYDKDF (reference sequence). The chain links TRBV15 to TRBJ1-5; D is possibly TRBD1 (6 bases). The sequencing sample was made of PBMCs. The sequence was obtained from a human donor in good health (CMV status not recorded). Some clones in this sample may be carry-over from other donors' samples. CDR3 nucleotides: TGTGCCACCAGCAAGCCGACAGGAAGGAACCTTCAGCCCCAGCATTTT. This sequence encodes CATSKPTGRNLQPQHF.